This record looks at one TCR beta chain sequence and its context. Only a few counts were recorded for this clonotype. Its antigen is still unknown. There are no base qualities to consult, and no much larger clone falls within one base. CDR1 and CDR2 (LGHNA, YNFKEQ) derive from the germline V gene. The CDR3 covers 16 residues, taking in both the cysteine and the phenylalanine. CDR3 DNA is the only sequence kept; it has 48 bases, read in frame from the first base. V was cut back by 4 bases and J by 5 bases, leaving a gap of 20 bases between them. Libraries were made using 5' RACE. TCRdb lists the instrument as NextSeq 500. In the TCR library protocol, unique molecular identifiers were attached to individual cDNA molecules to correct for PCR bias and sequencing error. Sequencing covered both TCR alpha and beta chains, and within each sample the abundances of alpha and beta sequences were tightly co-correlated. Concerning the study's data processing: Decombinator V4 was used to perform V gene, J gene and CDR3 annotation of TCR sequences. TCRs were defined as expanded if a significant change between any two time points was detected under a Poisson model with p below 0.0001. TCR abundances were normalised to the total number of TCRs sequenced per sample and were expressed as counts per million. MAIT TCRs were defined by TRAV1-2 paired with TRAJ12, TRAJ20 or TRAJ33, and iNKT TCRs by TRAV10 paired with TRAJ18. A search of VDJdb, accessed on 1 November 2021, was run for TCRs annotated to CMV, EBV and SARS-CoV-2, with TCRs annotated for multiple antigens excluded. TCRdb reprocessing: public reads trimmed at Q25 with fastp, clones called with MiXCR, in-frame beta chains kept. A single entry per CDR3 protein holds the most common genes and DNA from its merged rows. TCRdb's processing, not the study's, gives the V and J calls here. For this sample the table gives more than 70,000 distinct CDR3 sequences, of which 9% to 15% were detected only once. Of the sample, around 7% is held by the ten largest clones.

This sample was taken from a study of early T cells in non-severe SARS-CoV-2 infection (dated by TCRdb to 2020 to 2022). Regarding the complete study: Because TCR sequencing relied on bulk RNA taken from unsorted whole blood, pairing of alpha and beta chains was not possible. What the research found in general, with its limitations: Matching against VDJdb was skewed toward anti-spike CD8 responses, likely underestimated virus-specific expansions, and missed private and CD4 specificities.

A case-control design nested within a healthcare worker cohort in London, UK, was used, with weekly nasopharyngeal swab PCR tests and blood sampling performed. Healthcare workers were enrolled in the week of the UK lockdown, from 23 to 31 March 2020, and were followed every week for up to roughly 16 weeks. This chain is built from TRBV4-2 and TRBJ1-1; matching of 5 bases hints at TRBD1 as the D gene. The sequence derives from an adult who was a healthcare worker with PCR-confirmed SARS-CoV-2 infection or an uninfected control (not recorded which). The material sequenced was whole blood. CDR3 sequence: CASSPLGGGVGTEAFF. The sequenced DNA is TGTGCCAGCAGCCCCCTGGGGGGAGGGGTAGGAACTGAAGCTTTCTTT.